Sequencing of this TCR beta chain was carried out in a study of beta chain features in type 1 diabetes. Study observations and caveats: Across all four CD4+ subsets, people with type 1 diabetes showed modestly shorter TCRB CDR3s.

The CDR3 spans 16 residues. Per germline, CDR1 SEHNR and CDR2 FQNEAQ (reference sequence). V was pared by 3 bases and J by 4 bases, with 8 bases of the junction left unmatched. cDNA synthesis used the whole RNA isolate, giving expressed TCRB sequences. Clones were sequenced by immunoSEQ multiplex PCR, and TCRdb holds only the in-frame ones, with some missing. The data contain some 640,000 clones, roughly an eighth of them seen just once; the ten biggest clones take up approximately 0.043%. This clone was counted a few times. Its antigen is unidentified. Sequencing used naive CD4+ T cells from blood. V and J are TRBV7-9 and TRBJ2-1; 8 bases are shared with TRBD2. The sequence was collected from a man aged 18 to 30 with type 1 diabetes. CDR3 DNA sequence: TGTGCCAGCAGCTTCGGCTCGGGACTAGAGTACAATGAGCAGTTCTTC. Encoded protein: CASSFGSGLEYNEQFF.